Below, one T cell receptor (beta chain) is given with its context. This sample was included in a study of blood T cell repertoires in COVID-19. The wider study: The study drew acute and convalescent COVID-19 samples from the United States, Italy and Spain. The analysed material was cDNA or gDNA that came from T cells, B-cell-depleted T cells, or PBMCs.

Source study methods: It was from reference gene primer amplification that nucleated cell counts were estimated. TCRdb keeps only in-frame clones here, not all; method: immunoSEQ multiplex PCR. V and J calls and clone size come straight from that table; D and trimming were deduced from the DNA. Among roughly 310,000 clones listed, around nine tenths were seen once. Per the germline V gene, CDR1 is SGHTA and CDR2 is FQGNSA. The CDR3 length is 13 residues. The V and J ends lost 3 bases and 4 bases respectively, with 7 bases between them. The sequenced material came from peripheral blood. The rearrangement joins TRBV7-2 to TRBJ1-3, with unresolved D. The receptor's source is a woman in her forties or fifties with active or convalescent COVID-19. CDR3 protein: CASSLGGGNTIYF. For the CDR3, the DNA is TGTGCCAGCAGCTTGGGAGGGGGAAACACCATATATTTT.